This T cell receptor (beta chain) was found in a study of shared clonotypes between healthy human individuals. Turning to this clone: The sample holds other DNA sequences that translate to the same CDR3.

Measured with immunoSEQ multiplex PCR; TCRdb has only the in-frame clones, and not every one. The sample contains some 1,100,000 clones, 70% to 80% of which appear only once. The sequencing sample was made of memory CD4+ T cells from PBMCs. Described subset: CD45RA-negative fraction. The TCR originated in a man aged 18-30 years in good health. Some clones in this sample may be carry-over from other donors' samples.

Here the CDR3 reads CSVGGQGGNTEAFF. For the CDR3, the DNA is TGCAGCGTTGGGGGACAGGGAGGGAACACTGAAGCTTTCTTT. The chain recombines TRBV29-1 with TRBJ1-1; TRBD1 matches 9 bases. The J segment lost 1 base and the V segment lost 4 bases, leaving 4 bases of the junction unmatched. Germline CDR1 is SQVTM and CDR2 is ANQGSEA. There are 14 residues in the CDR3.